The 7 T cell receptor beta chains presented below share a single source sample, sequenced in a study of T-cell reconstitution after alpha-beta-depleted transplantation in children (TCRdb year 2016). Library method: PCR. The instrument given in TCRdb is Illumina HiSeq 2500. Molecular barcoding was employed in the preparation of TCR libraries, with unique molecular identifiers being used to normalize TCRbeta repertoire quantification. The raw public data were reprocessed by TCRdb itself: fastp quality trimming at Q25, MiXCR clonotype calling, in-frame beta chains only. Every CDR3 protein is listed once, alongside the most common genes and DNA of its rows. The sample has some 350,000 distinct CDR3 sequences on record, 10% to 13% of them singletons. The ten largest make up around 2.3% of the sample. This sample comprised PBMCs from the stem cell graft donor, obtained from the stem cell graft. The origin of the receptors is a human donor who donated a stem cell graft to a child with acute lymphoblastic leukemia.

This clonotype came up many times. The chain joins TRBV12-3 or TRBV12-4 to TRBJ2-3; a possible D gene is TRBD1 (5 bases). The V gene lost 7 bases and the J gene lost 6 bases, with 14 bases spanning the gap. The CDR3 contains 13 residues. Here the CDR3 reads CASTSGLVDTQYF. The CDR3, as DNA: TGTGCCAGCACCTCAGGGCTCGTGGATACGCAGTATTTT.

As to this clonotype: Germline is not matched at one junction end, which may reflect a read error. This chain links TRBV12-3 or TRBV12-4 with TRBJ2-5; D assignment may be TRBD1 or TRBD2 (7 bases each). The length of the CDR3 is 15 residues. CDR3 sequence reads: CAGSSNDREGKTQYF. CDR3 nucleotides: TGTGCCGGCAGTTCAAACGACAGGGAGGGAAAGACCCAGTACTTC.

There are a few counts of this clonotype. This chain joins TRBV13 and TRBJ1-2; TRBD1 is a possible D gene (5 bases). This CDR3 comprises 16 residues. V was pared by 4 bases and J by 8 bases, with 23 bases between. CDR1 and CDR2 (germline): PRHDT, FYEKMQ (reference sequence). CDR3 amino acids: CASSWGGVGALEGYTF. In DNA form, the CDR3 reads TGTGCCAGCAGCTGGGGGGGGGTCGGGGCCTTGGAAGGCTACACCTTC.

This clonotype showed up many times. The chain employs TRBV5-1 and TRBJ1-1; D possibly corresponds to TRBD1 (5 bases). The CDR3 extends over 15 amino acids. Trimming left V 0 bases short and J 2 bases short, with 11 bases between. Germline V gene sequence: CDR1 SGHRS, CDR2 YFSETQ. CDR3 DNA sequence: TGCGCCAGCAGCTTGGCGGGACGGTACAACACTGAAGCTTTCTTT. Encoded protein: CASSLAGRYNTEAFF.

This chain links TRBV12-3 or TRBV12-4 with TRBJ1-1; the D is unclear. Between the trimmed V and J ends, which lost 6 bases and 5 bases, there was a span of 16 bases. This CDR3 is 14 amino acids long. The CDR3 nucleotides read TGTGCCAGCAGCTCTACGTGGTGGGAGACTGAAGCTTTCTTT. Translation gives CASSSTWWETEAFF.

The chain combines TRBV7-6 with TRBJ2-7, with D possibly being TRBD1 (6 bases). V lost 1 base, J lost 2 bases, and 12 bases lay in between. Germline V gene sequence: CDR1 SGHVS, CDR2 FNYEAQ. The CDR3 has 15 amino acids. As DNA, the CDR3 is TGTGCCAGCAGCTTAGATGCAGGGGATACCTACGAGCAGTACTTC. Amino acid sequence: CASSLDAGDTYEQYF.

This clonotype was found a few times. The CDR3 region is CASSPSSRVHNEQFF. In DNA form, the CDR3 reads TGCGCCAGCAGCCCATCGTCTAGGGTTCACAATGAGCAGTTCTTC. The V gene is TRBV5-1, the J gene TRBJ2-1, with no clear D. Looked up from germline, CDR1 is SGHRS and CDR2 is YFSETQ. The CDR3 spans 15 residues. V dropped 4 bases and J dropped 5 bases, with 16 bases sitting between them.